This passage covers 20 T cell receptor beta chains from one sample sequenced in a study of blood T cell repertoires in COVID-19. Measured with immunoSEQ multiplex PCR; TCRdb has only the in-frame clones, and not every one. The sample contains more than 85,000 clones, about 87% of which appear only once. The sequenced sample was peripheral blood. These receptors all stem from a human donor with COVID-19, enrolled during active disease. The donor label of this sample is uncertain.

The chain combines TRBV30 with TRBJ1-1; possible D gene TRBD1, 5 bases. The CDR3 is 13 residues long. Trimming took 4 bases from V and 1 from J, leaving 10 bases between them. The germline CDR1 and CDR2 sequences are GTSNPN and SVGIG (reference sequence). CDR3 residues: CAWNRRANTEAFF. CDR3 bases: TGTGCCTGGAATCGCAGGGCGAACACTGAAGCTTTCTTT. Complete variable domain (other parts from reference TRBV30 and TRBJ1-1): SQTIHQWPATLVQPVGSPLSLECTVEGTSNPNLYWYRQAAGRGLQLLFYSVGIGQISSEVPQNLSASRPQDRQFILSSKKLLLSDSGFYLCAWNRRANTEAFFGQGTRLTVV.

The CDR3 sequence: CASGPGQLNEKLFF. The CDR3 DNA is TGTGCCAGTGGACCGGGACAGCTAAATGAAAAACTGTTTTTT. The chain combines TRBV19 with TRBJ1-4, with 7 positions matching TRBD1. Germline V CDR1 and CDR2: LNHDA, SQIVND (reference sequence). V was pared by 8 bases and J by 5 bases, with 8 bases of the junction left unmatched. CDR3 length equals 14 residues.

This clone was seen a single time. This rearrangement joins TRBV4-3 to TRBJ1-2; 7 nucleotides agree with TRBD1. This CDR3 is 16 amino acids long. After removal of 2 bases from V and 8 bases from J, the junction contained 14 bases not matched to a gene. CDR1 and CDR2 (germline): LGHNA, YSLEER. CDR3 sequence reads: CASSQYPTGRLSGYTF. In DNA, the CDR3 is TGCGCCAGCAGCCAATACCCGACAGGGCGTCTTTCAGGCTACACCTTC.

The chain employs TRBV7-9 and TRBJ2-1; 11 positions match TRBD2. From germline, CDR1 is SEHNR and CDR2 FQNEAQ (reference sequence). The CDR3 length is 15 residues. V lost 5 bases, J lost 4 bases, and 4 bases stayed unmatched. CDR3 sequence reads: CASSLRLAGYNEQFF. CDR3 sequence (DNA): TGTGCCAGCAGCCTCCGACTAGCGGGATACAATGAGCAGTTCTTC.

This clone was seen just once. The DNA for the CDR3 is TGCGCCAGCAGCTCGAATGCCGGGACAGGGGACGGAGGTACTGAAGCTTTCTTT. The encoded protein is CASSSNAGTGDGGTEAFF. The rearrangement uses TRBV5-1 and TRBJ1-1, with TRBD1 matching over 10 bases. Germline V gene data show CDR1 as SGHRS and CDR2 as YFSETQ. The V and J ends lost 3 bases and 5 bases, in that order; junction bases with no gene match: 16. The CDR3 has 18 residues.

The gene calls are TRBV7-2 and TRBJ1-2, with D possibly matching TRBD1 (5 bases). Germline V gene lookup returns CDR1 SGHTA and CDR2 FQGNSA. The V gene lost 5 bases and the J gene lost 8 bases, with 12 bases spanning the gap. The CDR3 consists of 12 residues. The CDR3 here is CASSHSGEGYTF. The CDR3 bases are TGTGCCAGCAGCCATTCGGGGGAGGGCTACACCTTC.

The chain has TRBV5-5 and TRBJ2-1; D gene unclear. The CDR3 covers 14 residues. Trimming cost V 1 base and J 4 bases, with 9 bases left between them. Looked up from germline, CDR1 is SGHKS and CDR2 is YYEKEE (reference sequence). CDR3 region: CASSLLLVYNEQFF. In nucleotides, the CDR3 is TGTGCCAGCAGCTTGCTTCTAGTTTACAATGAGCAGTTCTTC.

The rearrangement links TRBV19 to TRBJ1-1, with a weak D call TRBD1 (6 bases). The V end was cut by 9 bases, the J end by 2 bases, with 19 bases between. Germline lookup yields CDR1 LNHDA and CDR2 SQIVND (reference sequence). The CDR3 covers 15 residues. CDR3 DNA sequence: TGTGCCAGCCTACCTATGACAGGCCTTAACACTGAAGCTTTCTTT. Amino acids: CASLPMTGLNTEAFF.

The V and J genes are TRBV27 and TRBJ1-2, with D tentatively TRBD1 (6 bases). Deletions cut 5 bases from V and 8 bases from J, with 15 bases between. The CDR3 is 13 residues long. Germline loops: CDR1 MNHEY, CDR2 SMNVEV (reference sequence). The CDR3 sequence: CASSPTGMGGYTF. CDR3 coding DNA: TGTGCCAGCAGTCCGACAGGTATGGGAGGCTACACCTTC.

CDR3 sequence reads: CSAASQGHEQYF. The CDR3 nucleotides are TGCAGCGCCGCGTCACAGGGTCACGAGCAGTACTTC. The gene calls are TRBV29-1 and TRBJ2-7; D is perhaps TRBD1 (6 bases). There are 12 residues in the CDR3. The V gene's germline CDR1 is SQVTM and CDR2 ANQGSEA. Trimming left V 7 bases short and J 5 bases short, with 15 bases between.

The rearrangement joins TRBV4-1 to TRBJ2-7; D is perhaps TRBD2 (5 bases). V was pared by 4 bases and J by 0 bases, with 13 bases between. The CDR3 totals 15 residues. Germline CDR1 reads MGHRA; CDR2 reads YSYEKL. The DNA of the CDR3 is TGCGCCAGCAGCCCTTACTTGGGGAGCTCCTACGAGCAGTACTTC. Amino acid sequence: CASSPYLGSSYEQYF.

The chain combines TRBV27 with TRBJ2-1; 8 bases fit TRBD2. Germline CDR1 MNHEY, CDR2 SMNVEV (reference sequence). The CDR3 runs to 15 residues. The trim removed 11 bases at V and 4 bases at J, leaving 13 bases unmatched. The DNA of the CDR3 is TGTGCCCACGAGGGGACGGGAGGGACTTACAATGAGCAGTTCTTC. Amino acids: CAHEGTGGTYNEQFF.

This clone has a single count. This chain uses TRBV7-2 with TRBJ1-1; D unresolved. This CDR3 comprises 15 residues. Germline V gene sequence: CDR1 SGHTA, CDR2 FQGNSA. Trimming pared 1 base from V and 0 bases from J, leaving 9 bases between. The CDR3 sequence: CASSLEGDMNTEAFF. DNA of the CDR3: TGTGCCAGCAGCTTAGAGGGAGACATGAACACTGAAGCTTTCTTT.

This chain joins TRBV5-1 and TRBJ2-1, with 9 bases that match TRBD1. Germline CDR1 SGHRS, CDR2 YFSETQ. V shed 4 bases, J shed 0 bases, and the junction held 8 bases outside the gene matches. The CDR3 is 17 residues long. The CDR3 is CASSPDRGVNSYNEQFF. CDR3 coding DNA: TGCGCCAGCAGCCCCGACAGGGGGGTGAACTCCTACAATGAGCAGTTCTTC.

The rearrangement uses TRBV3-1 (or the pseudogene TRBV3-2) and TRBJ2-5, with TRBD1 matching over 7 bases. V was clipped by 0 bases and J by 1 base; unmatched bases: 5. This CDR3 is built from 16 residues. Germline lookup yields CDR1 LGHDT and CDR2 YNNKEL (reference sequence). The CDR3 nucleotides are TGTGCCAGCAGCCAAGATCCCAACAGGGGCCAAGAGACCCAGTACTTC. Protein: CASSQDPNRGQETQYF.

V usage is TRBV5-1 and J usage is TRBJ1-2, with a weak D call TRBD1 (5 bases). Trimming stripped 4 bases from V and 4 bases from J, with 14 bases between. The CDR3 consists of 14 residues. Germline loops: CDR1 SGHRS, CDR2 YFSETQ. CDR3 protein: CASSGGTQGYGYTF. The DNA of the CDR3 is TGCGCCAGCAGCGGAGGGACCCAAGGCTATGGCTACACCTTC. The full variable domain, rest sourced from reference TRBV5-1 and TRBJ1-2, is KAGVTQTPRYLIKTRGQQVTLSCSPISGHRSVSWYQQTPGQGLQFLFEYFSETQRNKGNFPGRFSGRQFSNSRSEMNVSTLELGDSALYLCASSGGTQGYGYTFGSGTRLTVV.

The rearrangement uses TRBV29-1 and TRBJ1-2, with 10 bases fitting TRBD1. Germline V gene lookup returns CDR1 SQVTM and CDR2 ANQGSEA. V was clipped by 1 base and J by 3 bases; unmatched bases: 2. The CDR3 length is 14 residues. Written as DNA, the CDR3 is TGCAGCGTTGAAGGCGGGACAGGGGACTATGGCTACACCTTC. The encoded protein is CSVEGGTGDYGYTF.

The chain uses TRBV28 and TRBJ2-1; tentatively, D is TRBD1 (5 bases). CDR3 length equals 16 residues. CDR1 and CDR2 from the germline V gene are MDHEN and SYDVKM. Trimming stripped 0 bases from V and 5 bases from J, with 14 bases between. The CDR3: CASSLWGQGKDNEQFF. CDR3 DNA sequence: TGTGCCAGCAGTTTATGGGGTCAGGGCAAGGACAATGAGCAGTTCTTC.

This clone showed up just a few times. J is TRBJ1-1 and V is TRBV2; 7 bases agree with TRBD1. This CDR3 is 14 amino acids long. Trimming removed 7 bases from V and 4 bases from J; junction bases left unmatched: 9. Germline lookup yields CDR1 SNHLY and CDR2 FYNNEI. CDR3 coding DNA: TGTGCCAGCACTAAGGGGGCAGCGCTCACTGAAGCTTTCTTT. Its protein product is CASTKGAALTEAFF.

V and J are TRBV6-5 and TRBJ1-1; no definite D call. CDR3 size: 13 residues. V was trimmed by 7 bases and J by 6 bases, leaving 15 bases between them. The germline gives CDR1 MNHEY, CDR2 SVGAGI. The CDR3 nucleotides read TGTGCCAGCAAGGAGGGAGGGAGATCTGAAGCTTTCTTT. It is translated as CASKEGGRSEAFF.